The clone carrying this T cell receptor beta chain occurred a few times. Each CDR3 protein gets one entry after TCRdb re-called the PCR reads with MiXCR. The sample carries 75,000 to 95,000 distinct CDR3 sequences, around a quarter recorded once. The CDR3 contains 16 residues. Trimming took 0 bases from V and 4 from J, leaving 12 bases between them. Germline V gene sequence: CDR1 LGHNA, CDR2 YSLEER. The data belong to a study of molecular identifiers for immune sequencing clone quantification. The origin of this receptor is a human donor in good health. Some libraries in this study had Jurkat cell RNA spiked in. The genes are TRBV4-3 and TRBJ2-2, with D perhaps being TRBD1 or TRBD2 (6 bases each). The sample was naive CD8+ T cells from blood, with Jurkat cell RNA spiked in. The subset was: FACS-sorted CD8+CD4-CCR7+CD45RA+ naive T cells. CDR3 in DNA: TGCGCCAGCAGCCAAGAGGGGGGCCCGAGCACCGGGGAGCTGTTTTTT. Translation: CASSQEGGPSTGELFF.